The 17 T cell receptor beta chains below come from one sample, sequenced in a study of blood T cell repertoires in COVID-19. Sequencing was performed with immunoSEQ multiplex PCR; in TCRdb, only in-frame clones are kept and a portion is missing. This repertoire shows over 65,000 clones, roughly 80% found once; its top ten account for around 15%. Material: peripheral blood. These receptors all stem from an older man with active COVID-19.

The CDR3 loop reads CASSIGWDSSNQPQHF. CDR3 bases: TGTGCCAGTAGTATTGGTTGGGACAGCAGCAATCAGCCCCAGCATTTT. The genes are TRBV19 and TRBJ1-5; 7 bases line up with TRBD1. V lost 3 bases to trimming and J lost 1 base; unmatched junction nucleotides: 6. The CDR3 covers 16 residues. Germline V gene lookup returns CDR1 LNHDA and CDR2 SQIVND (reference sequence).

The chain recombines TRBV5-1 with TRBJ2-2; D possibly corresponds to TRBD2 (6 bases). V shed 6 bases and J shed 4 bases, with 19 bases lying between them. The CDR3 runs 16 residues. Germline values: CDR1 SGHRS, CDR2 YFSETQ. The CDR3 DNA is TGCGCCAGCACCTGGGGGTCGGGGAGGAGCACCGGGGAGCTGTTTTTT. Its protein is CASTWGSGRSTGELFF.

The J gene is TRBJ2-5, the V gene TRBV3-1 (or the pseudogene TRBV3-2), with 9 positions matching TRBD2. This CDR3 is built from 15 residues. Trimming cost V 2 bases and J 1 base; bases outside gene matches: 2. The germline CDR1 and CDR2 sequences are LGHDT and YNNKEL (reference sequence). DNA for the CDR3: TGTGCCAGCAGCCAAACTAGCGGGCCCCAAGAGACCCAGTACTTC. The encoded protein is CASSQTSGPQETQYF.

This chain links TRBV7-8 with TRBJ1-1, with D possibly TRBD1 on 6 matching bases. Germline V CDR1 and CDR2: SGHVS, FQNEAQ. The CDR3 is 14 amino acids. The V end lost 1 base, the J end lost 4 bases, and 10 bases lay between the germline ends. The CDR3 sequence: CASSLGGRPTEAFF. For the CDR3, the DNA is TGTGCCAGCAGCTTAGGGGGGCGGCCCACTGAAGCTTTCTTT.

This clone turned up a few times. The gene calls are TRBV6-6 and TRBJ1-1; D is undetermined. The germline V gene has CDR1 MNHNY and CDR2 SVGAGI (reference sequence). Trimming removed 5 bases from V and 1 base from J, with 8 bases in between. The CDR3 extends over 13 amino acids. As DNA, the CDR3 is TGTGCCAGCAGTGGCGGAGAGAACACTGAAGCTTTCTTT. As protein: CASSGGENTEAFF.

The chain employs TRBV29-1 and TRBJ1-3; possible D gene TRBD1, 6 bases. The CDR3 is made up of 13 amino acids. V gave up 6 bases and J gave up 0 bases, with 9 bases separating them. Germline CDR1 is SQVTM and CDR2 is ANQGSEA. CDR3 sequence reads: CSVGQFSGNTIYF. The CDR3 DNA follows: TGCAGCGTCGGACAGTTCTCTGGAAACACCATATATTTT. The variable domain in full, completed from reference TRBV29-1 and TRBJ1-3, reads SAVISQKPSRDICQRGTSLTIQCQVDSQVTMMFWYRQQPGQSLTLIATANQGSEATYESGFVIDKFPISRPNLTFSTLTVSNMSPEDSSIYLCSVGQFSGNTIYFGEGSWLTVV.

This rearrangement joins TRBV11-2 to TRBJ2-1; TRBD2 is a possible D gene (5 bases). The CDR3 extends over 12 amino acids. Per germline, CDR1 SGHAT and CDR2 FQNNGV. V lost 5 bases, J lost 8 bases, and 10 bases lay in between. The chain's CDR3 is CASSRGYYEQFF. In DNA, the CDR3 is TGTGCCAGCAGCCGGGGATACTATGAGCAGTTCTTC.

This clone was seen a handful of times. This chain uses TRBV7-9 with TRBJ1-5; TRBD1 might be the D (6 bases). There are 15 residues in the CDR3. Germline CDR1 is SEHNR and CDR2 is FQNEAQ (reference sequence). Deletions cut 5 bases from V and 1 base from J, with 12 bases between. The CDR3 loop reads CASSPGRGSNQPQHF. In DNA form, the CDR3 reads TGTGCCAGCAGCCCGGGCAGGGGAAGCAATCAGCCCCAGCATTTT. The full variable domain, its missing parts supplied by reference TRBV7-9 and TRBJ1-5, is DTGVSQNPRHKITKRGQNVTFRCDPISEHNRLYWYRQTLGQGPEFLTYFQNEAQLEKSRLLSDRFSAERPKGSFSTLEIQRTEQGDSAMYLCASSPGRGSNQPQHFGDGTRLSIL.

The chain has TRBV5-4 and TRBJ2-7; D may be TRBD1 (6 bases). Germline-derived CDR1 and CDR2 are SGHNT and YYREEE (reference sequence). This CDR3 comprises 13 residues. The V and J ends lost 4 bases and 5 bases respectively, with 13 bases between them. The CDR3 sequence is CASSPGQSHEQYF. For the CDR3, the DNA is TGTGCCAGCAGCCCCGGACAGTCCCACGAGCAGTACTTC. Together with reference TRBV5-4 and TRBJ2-7, the CDR3 gives the full variable domain: ETGVTQSPTHLIKTRGQQVTLRCSSQSGHNTVSWYQQALGQGPQFIFQYYREEENGRGNFPPRFSGLQFPNYSSELNVNALELDDSALYLCASSPGQSHEQYFGPGTRLTVT.

In this sample, this clone turned up a few times. The chain uses TRBV7-3 and TRBJ2-1, with a weak D call TRBD2 (6 bases). Germline V gives CDR1 SGHTA, CDR2 FQGTGA. The CDR3 is 15 residues long. The V end was cut by 6 bases, the J end by 8 bases, with 20 bases between. Here the CDR3 DNA reads TGTGCCAGCAGTCTTCAAGCGGGCCCCCGGCATGAGCAGTTCTTC. It is translated as CASSLQAGPRHEQFF.

The chain recombines TRBV7-2 with TRBJ1-2; the D gene is possibly TRBD1 (6 bases). Per the germline V gene, CDR1 is SGHTA and CDR2 is FQGNSA. The CDR3 covers 14 residues. The V end was cut by 1 base, the J end by 2 bases, with 8 bases between. The CDR3 sequence is CASSLGQGNYGYTF. The DNA for the CDR3 is TGTGCCAGCAGCTTAGGCCAGGGGAACTATGGCTACACCTTC. Looking up the rest from reference TRBV7-2 and TRBJ1-2 gives the full variable domain: GAGVSQSPSNKVTEKGKDVELRCDPISGHTALYWYRQSLGQGLEFLIYFQGNSAPDKSGLPSDRFSAERTGGSVSTLTIQRTQQEDSAVYLCASSLGQGNYGYTFGSGTRLTVV.

The chain combines TRBV29-1 with TRBJ1-5, with D perhaps matching TRBD1 (6 bases). V dropped 4 bases and J dropped 2 bases, with 9 bases sitting between them. CDR1 and CDR2 from the germline V gene are SQVTM and ANQGSEA. This CDR3 is built from 13 residues. CDR3 region: CSVVSGGNQPQHF. Written as DNA, the CDR3 is TGCAGCGTTGTCTCAGGGGGCAATCAGCCCCAGCATTTT.

The CDR3: CASSQTGVGETQYF. In DNA, the CDR3 is TGTGCCAGCAGCCAGACAGGGGTAGGAGAGACCCAGTACTTC. The chain uses TRBV7-3 and TRBJ2-5, with TRBD1 identical over 8 bases. The CDR3 has 14 amino acids. CDR1 and CDR2 (germline): SGHTA, FQGTGA. Unmatched junction bases numbered 6, after V lost 5 bases and J lost 4 bases.

The CDR3 sequence is CASSPQRGPTYEQYF. CDR3 sequence (DNA): TGTGCCAGCAGTCCGCAGAGGGGGCCAACCTACGAGCAGTACTTC. V usage is TRBV28 and J usage is TRBJ2-7; 7 bases align to TRBD1. After removal of 5 bases from V and 2 bases from J, the junction contained 9 bases not matched to a gene. The CDR3 is 15 amino acids. Germline CDR1 MDHEN, CDR2 SYDVKM.

The chain is built from TRBV19 and TRBJ1-5, with no clear D. Per the germline V gene, CDR1 is LNHDA and CDR2 is SQIVND (reference sequence). This CDR3 is built from 13 residues. Trimming cost V 5 bases and J 6 bases, with 11 bases left between them. The CDR3 nucleotides are TGTGCCAGTAGTCCAGGTGTCGGTCAGCCCCAGCATTTT. Its protein product is CASSPGVGQPQHF. The entire variable domain, with the rest obtained from reference TRBV19 and TRBJ1-5, is as follows: DGGITQSPKYLFRKEGQNVTLSCEQNLNHDAMYWYRQDPGQGLRLIYYSQIVNDFQKGDIAEGYSVSREKKESFPLTVTSAQKNPTAFYLCASSPGVGQPQHFGDGTRLSIL.

This rearrangement joins TRBV27 to TRBJ2-3, with TRBD2 identical over 9 bases. In germline, CDR1 is MNHEY, CDR2 SMNVEV (reference sequence). CDR3 size: 17 residues. J lost 5 bases, V lost 7 bases, and 16 bases had no gene match. The CDR3 spells CASTRERGAGFQDTQYF. The CDR3 nucleotides are TGTGCCAGCACCCGGGAGCGGGGGGCCGGATTTCAAGATACGCAGTATTTT.

The V and J genes are TRBV4-1 and TRBJ2-5; a possible D gene is TRBD2 (6 bases). CDR1 and CDR2 (germline): MGHRA, YSYEKL. Trimming pared 0 bases from V and 5 bases from J, leaving 19 bases between. This CDR3 spans 17 amino acids. The CDR3 DNA sequence: TGCGCCAGCAGCCAAGATGGAGGAGGGCGAGTCCATGAGACCCAGTACTTC. Protein product: CASSQDGGGRVHETQYF.